The present T cell receptor beta chain was sequenced within a study of blood T cell repertoires in COVID-19. Sequenced by immunoSEQ multiplex PCR; TCRdb stores in-frame clones only, minus some. The sample contains roughly 190,000 clones, 80% of which appear only once. The sequencing input was peripheral blood. The receptor's source is a man aged 55 to 70 with acute or convalescent COVID-19.

The CDR3 loop is CATSRVRRATDTQYF. The CDR3 coding sequence is TGTGCCACCAGCAGAGTCCGGCGGGCCACAGATACGCAGTATTTT. The chain employs TRBV15 and TRBJ2-3; the D gene is possibly TRBD2 (5 bases). V was cut by 1 base and J by 2 bases, with 10 bases left in between. The CDR3 length is 15 residues. Germline-derived CDR1 and CDR2 are LNHNV and YYDKDF (reference sequence). Supplemented by reference TRBV15 and TRBJ2-3, the full variable domain reads DAMVIQNPRYQVTQFGKPVTLSCSQTLNHNVMYWYQQKSSQAPKLLFHYYDKDFNNEADTPDNFQSRRPNTSFCFLDIRSPGLGDTAMYLCATSRVRRATDTQYFGPGTRLTVL.